This TCR beta chain was sequenced for a study of neoadjuvant anti-PD-1 for oral cavity cancer. Regarding this clone: No antigen is known for it.

The data were produced by immunoSEQ multiplex PCR, yet TCRdb's version contains in-frame clones alone and is incomplete. The sample records about 8,000 clones, roughly 71% being singletons. Germline V gene sequence: CDR1 MNHEY, CDR2 SMNVEV (reference sequence). V gave up 1 base and J gave up 0 bases, with 7 bases separating them. The CDR3 is made up of 16 amino acids. Study results and limitations: Pretreatment Treg/Th17 ratio correlated inversely with post-treatment tumor clonality.

Time point denoted: after neoadjuvant nivolumab, at surgical resection. Sequencing was performed on PBMCs, taken after nivolumab (anti-PD-1) treatment. This sequence originates from a person aged 40 to 85 with oral cavity squamous cell carcinoma. The chain has TRBV27 and TRBJ2-6; D is undetermined. The CDR3 DNA reads as TGTGCCAGCAGTTTATTTTGGCCCTCTGGGGCCAACGTCCTGACTTTC. It codes for CASSLFWPSGANVLTF. The whole variable domain, remainder taken from reference TRBV27 and TRBJ2-6, is EAQVTQNPRYLITVTGKKLTVTCSQNMNHEYMSWYRQDPGLGLRQIYYSMNVEVTDKGDVPEGYKVSRKEKRNFPLILESPSPNQTSLYFCASSLFWPSGANVLTFGAGSRLTVL.